Below, 21 T cell receptor beta chains from the same sample are listed, as sequenced in a study of PD-L1 blockade in urothelial cancer. Libraries were prepared by immunoSEQ multiplex PCR; TCRdb keeps only in-frame clonotypes and omits some of them. The sample has tens of thousands of clones; approximately 90% are singletons. Time point of the sample: peripheral blood 6 weeks after treatment start. The sequenced sample was PBMCs, obtained around atezolizumab (anti-PD-L1) treatment. These receptors were obtained from a man between 60 and 75 years old with urothelial cancer.

The CDR3 loop reads CASSYSSTAPYEQYF. CDR3 DNA sequence: TGTGCCAGCAGTTACTCGTCGACAGCACCCTACGAGCAGTACTTC. The chain carries TRBV6-5 and TRBJ2-7; D perhaps matches TRBD1 (5 bases). Germline values: CDR1 MNHEY, CDR2 SVGAGI. The CDR3 extends over 15 amino acids. The V end lost 0 bases, the J end lost 2 bases, and 11 bases lay between the germline ends.

The chain combines TRBV25-1 with TRBJ2-1, with D maybe TRBD1 (6 bases). Germline lookup yields CDR1 MGHDK and CDR2 SYGVNS. The V end was cut by 8 bases, the J end by 2 bases, with 13 bases between. This CDR3 region has 14 residues. CDR3: CASGQTIPYNEQFF. CDR3 coding DNA: TGTGCCAGCGGACAGACAATTCCCTACAATGAGCAGTTCTTC. The variable domain in full, completed from reference TRBV25-1 and TRBJ2-1, reads EADIYQTPRYLVIGTGKKITLECSQTMGHDKMYWYQQDPGMELHLIHYSYGVNSTEKGDLSSESTVSRIRTEHFPLTLESARPSHTSQYLCASGQTIPYNEQFFGPGTRLTVL.

J is TRBJ2-7 and V is TRBV19; 7 nucleotides line up with TRBD1. The germline V gene encodes CDR1 LNHDA and CDR2 SQIVND (reference sequence). This CDR3 has 15 residues. With 4 bases clipped from V and 3 bases from J, the junction kept 9 bases outside the gene matches. As DNA, the CDR3 is TGTGCCAGTAGTAGAGGGGGACAGAGGAACTACGAGCAGTACTTC. Translation: CASSRGGQRNYEQYF.

This chain joins TRBV5-8 and TRBJ2-1; possibly TRBD1 for D (5 bases). CDR1 is SGHTS and CDR2 is YDEGEE in the germline V gene. The CDR3 length is 14 residues. The V and J ends lost 0 bases and 7 bases respectively, with 11 bases between them. The CDR3 loop is CASSLGSRVNEQFF. The CDR3 coding sequence is TGTGCCAGCAGCTTGGGGTCCAGGGTGAATGAGCAGTTCTTC.

The chain links TRBV5-4 to TRBJ1-2; TRBD1 aligns across 8 bases. Germline CDR1 SGHNT, CDR2 YYREEE (reference sequence). With V trimmed by 3 bases and J by 5 bases, 6 bases remained unmatched. This CDR3 region has 14 residues. In DNA, the CDR3 is TGTGCCAGCAGCTCCGGACAGGGAGGATATGGCTACACCTTC. It encodes CASSSGQGGYGYTF.

V and J are TRBV19 and TRBJ1-5; the D is unclear. The V and J ends lost 1 base and 0 bases respectively, with 7 bases between them. This CDR3 is 15 amino acids long. Germline CDR1 is LNHDA and CDR2 is SQIVND (reference sequence). The CDR3 region is CASSIGVYSNQPQHF. In DNA, the CDR3 is TGTGCCAGTAGTATAGGCGTCTATAGCAATCAGCCCCAGCATTTT.

The chain employs TRBV5-1 and TRBJ2-7, with 9 bases identical to TRBD2. Trimming cost V 0 bases and J 3 bases; bases outside gene matches: 4. Looked up from germline, CDR1 is SGHRS and CDR2 is YFSETQ. The CDR3 spans 15 residues. For the CDR3, the DNA is TGCGCCAGCAGCTTGGAGCCTAGCGGGAACTACGAGCAGTACTTC. This encodes CASSLEPSGNYEQYF.

V gene TRBV6-5 combines with J gene TRBJ1-1, with TRBD1 matching 8 bases. The V gene end was trimmed by 7 bases and the J gene end by 8 bases; junction bases not matched to a gene: 15. There are 15 residues in the CDR3. The V gene's germline CDR1 is MNHEY and CDR2 SVGAGI. The CDR3 DNA follows: TGTGCCAGCACCAATGGCCCGGACAGGGCGGCCGAAGCTTTCTTT. Protein sequence: CASTNGPDRAAEAFF.

The chain recombines TRBV11-2 with TRBJ1-2, with 10 bases that match TRBD1. Germline CDR1 is SGHAT and CDR2 is FQNNGV. V lost 1 base and J lost 4; bases outside the gene matches: 3. This CDR3 is 15 amino acids long. Written as DNA, the CDR3 is TGTGCCAGCAGCTTAGGACAGGGGGCGTCCTATGGCTACACCTTC. Its translation is CASSLGQGASYGYTF.

The chain carries TRBV5-1 and TRBJ2-3; 11 nucleotides agree with TRBD2. V shed 0 bases, J shed 9 bases, and the junction held 6 bases outside the gene matches. The CDR3 sequence is 15 residues long. The V gene's germline CDR1 is SGHRS and CDR2 YFSETQ. In DNA, the CDR3 is TGCGCCAGCAGCTTGGATGCTAGCGGGGGGATGACGCAGTATTTT. Its protein product is CASSLDASGGMTQYF.

This clone was counted once. The rearrangement links TRBV5-1 to TRBJ1-2, with D possibly TRBD1 on 6 matching bases. Trimming shortened V by 1 base and J by 6 bases, and 13 bases separated the two germline ends. Germline CDR1 reads SGHRS; CDR2 reads YFSETQ. CDR3 length: 14 amino acids. The CDR3 region is CASSLSQGRDGYTF. CDR3 nucleotide sequence: TGCGCCAGCAGCTTGAGTCAGGGGAGGGATGGCTACACCTTC. The full variable domain, with the rest looked up from reference TRBV5-1 and TRBJ1-2, is KAGVTQTPRYLIKTRGQQVTLSCSPISGHRSVSWYQQTPGQGLQFLFEYFSETQRNKGNFPGRFSGRQFSNSRSEMNVSTLELGDSALYLCASSLSQGRDGYTFGSGTRLTVV.

The chain couples TRBV19 to TRBJ2-7; no reliable D call. The CDR3 runs to 13 residues. Germline-derived CDR1 and CDR2 are LNHDA and SQIVND (reference sequence). Trimming shortened V by 4 bases and J by 3 bases, and 10 bases separated the two germline ends. This chain's CDR3 is CASSKTPNYEQYF. The CDR3 region has the DNA TGTGCCAGTAGTAAGACACCAAACTACGAGCAGTACTTC.

V and J are TRBV7-8 and TRBJ1-1; D is undetermined. Looked up from germline, CDR1 is SGHVS and CDR2 is FQNEAQ. The CDR3 loop spans 16 amino acids. With 0 bases removed from V and 0 bases from J, the gap between germline ends came to 11 bases. The CDR3 DNA reads as TGTGCCAGCAGCTTAGCTAATGGCAGGATGAACACTGAAGCTTTCTTT. This sequence encodes CASSLANGRMNTEAFF.

The rearrangement uses TRBV6-5 and TRBJ2-7; no definite D call. Germline V CDR1 and CDR2: MNHEY, SVGAGI. Trimming cost V 0 bases and J 0 bases, with 12 bases left between them. This CDR3 is built from 16 residues. The CDR3 sequence: CASSYSAIRSSYEQYF. CDR3 bases: TGTGCCAGCAGTTACTCTGCAATAAGGAGCTCCTACGAGCAGTACTTC.

The chain has TRBV6-5 and TRBJ2-1; D unclear. Germline V CDR1 and CDR2: MNHEY, SVGAGI. V was clipped by 6 bases and J by 9 bases, with 21 bases between them. CDR3 size: 15 residues. The CDR3 nucleotides read TGTGCCAGCAGGGTCCGGCAAGGATATAACAGTGAGCAGTTCTTC. It is translated as CASRVRQGYNSEQFF.

The rearrangement joins TRBV7-3 to TRBJ2-1, with 7 bases that match TRBD2. Trimming cost V 5 bases and J 6 bases; bases outside gene matches: 13. The CDR3 consists of 16 residues. The germline V gene encodes CDR1 SGHTA and CDR2 FQGTGA. CDR3: CASSPPPASGFNEQFF. The CDR3 DNA reads as TGTGCCAGCAGCCCACCCCCCGCTAGCGGTTTCAATGAGCAGTTCTTC.

This sequence joins TRBV18 and TRBJ2-6; D possibly corresponds to TRBD1 (6 bases). Trimming cost V 5 bases and J 0 bases, with 14 bases left between them. The length of the CDR3 is 17 residues. The germline V gene encodes CDR1 KGHSH and CDR2 LQKENI. The CDR3 here is CASSSDRLLSGANVLTF. DNA of the CDR3: TGTGCCAGCTCATCGGACAGACTCCTCTCTGGGGCCAACGTCCTGACTTTC.

The chain has TRBV5-1 and TRBJ2-7, with 7 bases lining up with TRBD1. Germline V gives CDR1 SGHRS, CDR2 YFSETQ. The CDR3 length is 14 residues. The V segment lost 7 bases and the J segment 7 bases; nucleotides outside the gene matches: 14. CDR3 in DNA: TGCGCCAGCGGTAGGGGACAGAACCTTTGGGAGCAGTACTTC. Translated, it gives CASGRGQNLWEQYF.

Written as DNA, the CDR3 is TGCGCCAGCAGTGAGACTCGGGGGGCCTATGGCTACACCTTC. Residues: CASSETRGAYGYTF. The chain links TRBV10-2 to TRBJ1-2; D may be TRBD1 (6 bases). Trimming cost V 2 bases and J 4 bases, with 11 bases left between them. CDR1 is WSHSY, CDR2 SAAADI, per germline. The CDR3 is made up of 14 amino acids.

The chain links TRBV11-3 to TRBJ2-1, with 16 bases matching TRBD2. Trimming at V came to 0 bases and at J to 9 bases, leaving 8 bases not matched to a gene. There are 18 residues in the CDR3. Looked up from germline, CDR1 is SGHNT and CDR2 is YENEEA. CDR3 coding DNA: TGTGCCAGCAGCTTAGATGGGGGACTAGCGGGAGGGCCCGGTGAGCAGTTCTTC. The encoded protein is CASSLDGGLAGGPGEQFF.

This clone was seen just once. The chain joins TRBV11-2 to TRBJ1-1, with D unclear. V was cut by 1 base and J by 4 bases, with 7 bases left in between. Germline V gives CDR1 SGHAT, CDR2 FQNNGV. CDR3 length: 13 amino acids. The CDR3 DNA is TGTGCCAGCAGCTTAGGGTACAGCACTGAAGCTTTCTTT. As protein: CASSLGYSTEAFF. Together with reference TRBV11-2 and TRBJ1-1, the CDR3 gives the full variable domain: EAGVAQSPRYKIIEKRQSVAFWCNPISGHATLYWYQQILGQGPKLLIQFQNNGVVDDSQLPKDRFSAERLKGVDSTLKIQPAKLEDSAVYLCASSLGYSTEAFFGQGTRLTVV.